The clone carrying this T cell receptor (beta chain) showed up many times. Its target is not known. This sequence may be a read error, since a much larger clone differs from it by one base. This specimen comes from a study of blood T cells in healthy people across ages. The V end lost 3 bases, the J end lost 5 bases, and 11 bases lay between the germline ends. The CDR3 runs to 12 residues. The germline gives CDR1 DFQATT, CDR2 SNEGSKA (reference sequence). Donors were systemically healthy Caucasian individuals from Russia aged about 6 to 90 years. Every sample had a minimum of 6.5 million PBMCs isolated. The second PCR ran roughly 6 to 11 cycles with a sample-barcoded 5' primer and J-beta primers. Every cDNA molecule carried a tag from a template-switch adaptor bearing 12 random nucleotides. Via MiXCR, TCRdb re-called the 5' RACE reads, giving one row per CDR3 protein. The sample has over 550,000 distinct CDR3 sequences, about 30% seen once.

Study findings and constraints: TCR beta diversity per million T cells fell roughly linearly with age.

Specimen: blood. This receptor was identified in a woman of 80 years or more in good health. The chain employs TRBV20-1 and TRBJ2-7; perhaps TRBD2 as D (5 bases). The CDR3 protein is CSASGTRDEQYF. Here the CDR3 DNA reads TGCAGTGCTAGCGGCACTAGGGACGAGCAGTACTTC.